This TCR beta chain was sequenced for a study of CD8 T cells in Susac syndrome (dated by TCRdb to about 2019). With respect to the entire study: Repertoire sequencing was used to test whether CD8+ T cell activation and differentiation in Susac syndrome was antigen driven. Clonality of the CD8+ T cell repertoire was compared between around 13 healthy donors, about 14 Susac syndrome patients and around 15 multiple sclerosis patients.

As concerns this clonotype: Its antigen remains undetermined. Base qualities were left out, and no much larger clone turns up one base away.

Peripheral blood CD8+ and CD4+ T cells from healthy donors, Susac syndrome patients and multiple sclerosis patients were profiled by high-throughput TCR beta sequencing. The multiple sclerosis controls were treatment-naive patients whose relapsing-remitting disease, either stable or active, fulfilled the revised McDonald criteria. CD8+ TEMRA cells were enriched by FACS, while bulk CD8+ and CD4+ T cells were purified by magnetic negative isolation. Blood was drawn into EDTA tubes, processed within 24 hours, and PBMCs were isolated by density gradient centrifugation. PBMCs intended for TCR sequencing were cryopreserved in liquid nitrogen and were subsequently thawed in a 37 degrees C water bath. The sorted or isolated CD4+, CD8+ and CD8+ TEMRA cells reached a purity of at least 90%. RNA was extracted using the RNeasy kit, and roughly 0.5 to 1 ug of the RNA was reverse transcribed with random hexamers. TCR beta CDR3 regions were amplified with the immunoSEQ multiplex PCR assay covering 54 Vbeta and 13 Jbeta segments. PCR amplification bias was corrected by using a synthetic template baseline for primer optimization and computational correction. For the original study's pipeline: Reads were annotated to V, D and J genes according to IMGT and were analyzed with immunoSEQ Analyzer, with only productive sequences retained. Clonality was computed as one minus Shannon entropy normalized by log2 of the number of productive unique sequences. Public and private clones were assessed among the 100 most prevalent clones of each patient and control. A clone was defined as Susac-specific if it was absent from the healthy and MS cohorts, from 1052 published viral clones and from other ImmuneACCESS disease sequences. TCRdb itself trimmed the public reads at Q25 with fastp, ran MiXCR and retained productive beta chains. Here each entry gathers all rows of one CDR3 protein and keeps the most common genes and DNA. These V and J calls rely on TCRdb rather than the paper's analysis. The sample profile shows roughly 150,000 distinct CDR3 sequences; over 85% of them were found once. The ten largest account for 0.21% of the sample.

Overall study outcomes, separate from this receptor: The number of individuals in the TCR sequencing and HLA analysis was acknowledged as relatively small.

The CDR3 runs 14 amino acids, cysteine and phenylalanine included. Kept here is only the CDR3 DNA, which spans 42 bases and is read in frame from base 1. After removal of 7 bases from V and 7 bases from J, the junction retains 7 bases not matched to a gene. CDR1 and CDR2, looked up from the germline V gene (reference sequence), are MNHEY and SMNVEV. The TCR was taken from a human donor with multiple sclerosis. This sequence uses TRBV27 and TRBJ2-1; TRBD2 aligns with 10 central bases. The sequenced material came from CD8+ T cells from PBMCs. CDR3 region: CASNSGGAYNEQFF. The DNA reads as follows: TGTGCCAGCAACAGCGGGGGGGCGTATAATGAGCAGTTCTTC.